This T cell receptor beta chain is drawn from a study of blood T cell repertoires in COVID-19. Across the study: PBMCs, B-cell-depleted T cells, or T cells were the source of the cDNA or gDNA that made up the material.

As originally analysed: Estimates of nucleated cell counts were drawn from the amplification of reference gene primers. Data came from immunoSEQ multiplex PCR; TCRdb stores just in-frame clones and leaves some out. V, J and clone size derive from that table, while D and trimming were established from the DNA sequence. This sample has over 400,000 clones; over 75% occur once, and the top ten carry roughly 3.2%. Germline CDR1 SGHRS, CDR2 YFSETQ. The CDR3 length is 16 residues. The V segment lost 0 bases and the J segment 4 bases; nucleotides outside the gene matches: 8. The V and J genes are TRBV5-1 and TRBJ2-7, with 9 bases lining up with TRBD1. The sequence was collected from a human donor in a cohort sampled during active COVID-19. Source material: peripheral blood. CDR3 sequence reads: CASSLGEGTGPYEQYF. CDR3 nucleotide sequence: TGCGCCAGCAGCTTGGGGGAAGGGACAGGGCCGTACGAGCAGTACTTC.